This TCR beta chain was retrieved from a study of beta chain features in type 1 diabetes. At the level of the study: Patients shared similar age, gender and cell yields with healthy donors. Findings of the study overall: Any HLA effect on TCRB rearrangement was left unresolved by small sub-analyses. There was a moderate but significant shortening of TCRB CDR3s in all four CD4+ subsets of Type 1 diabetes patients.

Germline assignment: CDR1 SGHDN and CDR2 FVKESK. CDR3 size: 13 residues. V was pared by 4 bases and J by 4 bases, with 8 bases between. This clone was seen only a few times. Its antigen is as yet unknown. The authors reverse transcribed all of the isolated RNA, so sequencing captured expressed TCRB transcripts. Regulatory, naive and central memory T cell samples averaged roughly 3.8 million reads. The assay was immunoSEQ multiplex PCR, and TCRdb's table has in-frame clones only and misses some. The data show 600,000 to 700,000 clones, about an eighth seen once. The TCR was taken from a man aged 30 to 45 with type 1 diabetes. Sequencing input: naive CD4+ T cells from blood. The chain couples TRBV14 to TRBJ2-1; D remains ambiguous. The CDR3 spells CASSLQSYNEQFF. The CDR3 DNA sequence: TGTGCCAGCAGCCTACAAAGTTACAATGAGCAGTTCTTC. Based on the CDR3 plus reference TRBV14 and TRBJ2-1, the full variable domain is EAGVTQFPSHSVIEKGQTVTLRCDPISGHDNLYWYRRVMGKEIKFLLHFVKESKQDESGMPNNRFLAERTGGTYSTLKVQPAELEDSGVYFCASSLQSYNEQFFGPGTRLTVL.